This T cell receptor (beta chain) was identified during a study of T-cell memory formation after mild COVID-19. Study overall: Largely donor-specific TCR clusters were found.

This clonotype was counted at least ten times. The germline gene is not matched at one end of the junction; a read error may be the cause. TCRdb itself ran the 5' RACE reads through MiXCR, one entry per CDR3 protein. The sample has hundreds of thousands of distinct CDR3 sequences; around 16% are singletons. The CDR3 covers 13 residues. The sequencing sample was made of PBMCs or a T cell subset sorted from them (not recorded which). This clonotype was sampled from an adult woman who had mild COVID-19 (a few samples of this study predate the infection). Cell type and time point are not known. The chain has TRBV12-3 or TRBV12-4 and TRBJ2-1; 10 nucleotides agree with TRBD2. Here the CDR3 reads CASSLASGGTRVF. The CDR3 DNA sequence: TGTGCCAGCAGTTTAGCTAGCGGGGGGACCCGCGTCTTC.